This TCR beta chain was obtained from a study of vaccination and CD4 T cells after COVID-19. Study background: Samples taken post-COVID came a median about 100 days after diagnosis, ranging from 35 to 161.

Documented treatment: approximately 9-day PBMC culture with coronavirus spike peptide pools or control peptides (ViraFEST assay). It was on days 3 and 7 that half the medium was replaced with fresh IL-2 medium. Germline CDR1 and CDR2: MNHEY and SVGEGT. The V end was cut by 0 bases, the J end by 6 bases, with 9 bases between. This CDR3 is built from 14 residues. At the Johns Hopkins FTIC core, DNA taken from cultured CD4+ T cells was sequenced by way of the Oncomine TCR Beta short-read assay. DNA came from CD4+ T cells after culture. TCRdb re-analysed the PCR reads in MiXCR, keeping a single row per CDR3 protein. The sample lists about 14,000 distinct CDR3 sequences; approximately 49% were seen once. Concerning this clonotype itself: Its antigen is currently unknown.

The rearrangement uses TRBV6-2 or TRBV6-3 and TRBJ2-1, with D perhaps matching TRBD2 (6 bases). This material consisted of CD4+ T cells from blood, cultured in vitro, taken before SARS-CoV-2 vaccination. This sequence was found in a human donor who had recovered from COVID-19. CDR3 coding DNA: TGTGCCAGCAGTTACTCGACTAGTTTCAATGAGCAGTTCTTC. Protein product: CASSYSTSFNEQFF.